This T cell receptor beta chain was sequenced during a study of CXCR3-negative and CXCR3-positive naive CD8 T cells. 5' RACE that incorporated UMI labels was used to prepare the TRB cDNA libraries. TCRdb reanalyzed the 5' RACE reads, giving one entry per CDR3 protein sequence and no DNA. There are about 150,000 distinct CDR3 sequences in the sample, with approximately 0.51% held by the top ten. Regarding this clonotype: The antigen is undetermined.

Study outcomes and limitations: Naive cells with CXCR3 showed TRB CDR3s that were more hydrophobic than those in CXCR3-negative naive cells. Naive subsets had comparable surface CD5, so TRB CDR3 properties gauged TCR strength. Cryopreserved cells showed partially decreased CXCR3 expression, and most assays used fresh PBMCs.

The naive CD8+ gate required CD45RO-CCR7+CD27+CD95- phenotype. Germline V CDR1 and CDR2: SQVTM, ANQGSEA. This CDR3 region has 15 residues. This TCR was recovered from a human donor in good health. Some clones in this sample may be carry-over from other donors' samples. The rearrangement joins TRBV29-1 to TRBJ1-4. Sequenced: naive CXCR3+ CD8+ T cells from blood. Subset meaning: CD45RO-CCR7+CD27+CD95- naive CD8+ T cells expressing CXCR3 (TNR3+). CDR3 sequence reads: CSVEESGLSGEKLFF.